This T cell receptor beta chain was captured in a study of OX40 agonist ivuxolimab in advanced cancers. Study-wide context: Participants could have had prior anti-PD-1, anti-PD-L1 or anti-CTLA-4 therapy, and about 40% had some. General study results and limits: More expanded clones were found, on average, in CD8+ than in CD4+ T cells. Clonal expansion was among the lowest in partial responders at 0.1-3.0 mg/kg, especially CD8+.

In germline, CDR1 is MNHNS, CDR2 SASEGT. V lost 2 bases to trimming and J lost 4 bases; unmatched junction nucleotides: 2. This CDR3 spans 14 amino acids. Note on this clone: Its target is unknown.

Patients who had autoimmune disease history or got systemic immunosuppression were left out. Some clones are missing from TCRdb's copy, which holds only in-frame ones; the method was immunoSEQ multiplex PCR. The repertoire holds approximately 91,000 clones, with approximately 87% as singletons. The starting material was CD4+ or CD8+ T cells sorted from blood, obtained in a trial of the OX40 agonist ivuxolimab. The TCR comes from an adult with an advanced solid tumor such as melanoma, head and neck, liver or kidney cancer. The chain couples TRBV6-1 to TRBJ1-3; 7 nucleotides line up with TRBD1. Written as DNA, the CDR3 is TGTGCCAGCAGTGAACAGGGGGACGGAAACACCATATATTTT. Translated: CASSEQGDGNTIYF.